These T cell receptor beta chains were read from a single sample in a study of blood T cell repertoires in COVID-19. The repertoire was sequenced with immunoSEQ multiplex PCR; TCRdb's copy has only in-frame clones and lacks some. The sample lists 45,000 to 60,000 clones, just over 85% occurring once. The source material was peripheral blood. These receptors all come from a man between 65 and 85 years old with active COVID-19. The CDR3 runs from the conserved cysteine through the conserved F or W. D genes are given only for firm matches. Rows may omit the clone size; those that give it use once, few, many or a size class.

clone_size: NA
v_call: TRBV7-3
d_call: TRBD1
j_call: TRBJ1-5
cdr3_aa: CASSPLRDRKNQPQHF
cdr3_nt: TGTGCCAGCAGCCCCCTGAGGGACAGGAAGAATCAGCCCCAGCATTTT

clone_size: NA
v_call: TRBV20-1
d_call: NA
j_call: TRBJ2-7
cdr3_aa: CSASGGRGEQYF
cdr3_nt: TGCAGTGCTAGTGGGGGCCGTGGGGAGCAGTACTTC

clone_size: NA
v_call: TRBV11-3
d_call: TRBD1
j_call: TRBJ2-3
cdr3_aa: CASSLGDRVRSTDTQYF
cdr3_nt: TGTGCCAGCAGCTTAGGGGACAGGGTGAGAAGCACAGATACGCAGTATTTT

clone_size: NA
v_call: TRBV18
d_call: TRBD1
j_call: TRBJ2-3
cdr3_aa: CASSLVRQGFTDTQYF
cdr3_nt: TGTGCCAGCTCACTGGTGAGACAGGGGTTCACAGATACGCAGTATTTT

clone_size: once
v_call: TRBV7-3
d_call: TRBD1
j_call: TRBJ2-2
cdr3_aa: CASSLSGGTGELFF
cdr3_nt: TGTGCCAGCAGCTTATCAGGGGGCACCGGGGAGCTGTTTTTT

clone_size: NA
v_call: TRBV29-1
d_call: TRBD1
j_call: TRBJ1-1
cdr3_aa: CSVVGQGIEAFF
cdr3_nt: TGCAGCGTTGTGGGACAGGGTATCGAAGCTTTCTTT

clone_size: NA
v_call: TRBV5-8
d_call: TRBD1
j_call: TRBJ1-2
cdr3_aa: CASSYLPGQGTYGYTF
cdr3_nt: TGTGCCAGCAGTTATCTTCCGGGACAGGGGACCTATGGCTACACCTTC

clone_size: NA
v_call: TRBV6-5
d_call: NA
j_call: TRBJ2-1
cdr3_aa: CASRQTGRNNEQFF
cdr3_nt: TGTGCCAGCAGGCAGACAGGCCGCAACAATGAGCAGTTCTTC

clone_size: NA
v_call: TRBV27
d_call: NA
j_call: TRBJ1-2
cdr3_aa: CASSLGGLQGYTF
cdr3_nt: TGTGCCAGCAGCCTAGGAGGCCTTCAGGGCTACACCTTC

clone_size: few
v_call: TRBV27
d_call: TRBD1
j_call: TRBJ2-1
cdr3_aa: CASSARGQGNNEQFF
cdr3_nt: TGTGCCAGCAGTGCCCGGGGACAGGGAAACAATGAGCAGTTCTTC

clone_size: NA
v_call: TRBV5-1
d_call: NA
j_call: TRBJ2-3
cdr3_aa: CASGQGRGGGLSDTQYF
cdr3_nt: TGCGCCAGCGGCCAGGGGAGGGGCGGGGGATTGTCAGATACGCAGTATTTT

clone_size: NA
v_call: TRBV3-1/TRBV3-2
d_call: TRBD2
j_call: TRBJ2-3
cdr3_aa: CASTRGRLAGGGDTQYF
cdr3_nt: TGTGCCAGCACCCGGGGGAGACTAGCGGGGGGTGGAGATACGCAGTATTTT

clone_size: NA
v_call: TRBV7-2
d_call: NA
j_call: TRBJ1-5
cdr3_aa: CASSLSVDRAQPQHF
cdr3_nt: TGTGCCAGCAGCTTATCGGTGGACAGAGCTCAGCCCCAGCATTTT

clone_size: few
v_call: TRBV5-8
d_call: NA
j_call: TRBJ2-5
cdr3_aa: CASSSDFQETQYF
cdr3_nt: TGTGCCAGCAGCTCAGATTTTCAAGAGACCCAGTACTTC

clone_size: NA
v_call: TRBV7-9
d_call: NA
j_call: TRBJ2-7
cdr3_aa: CASSLAPDRPSTYEQYF
cdr3_nt: TGTGCCAGCAGCTTAGCCCCCGACAGACCCTCGACCTACGAGCAGTACTTC

clone_size: NA
v_call: TRBV4-1
d_call: TRBD1
j_call: TRBJ2-5
cdr3_aa: CASSQDGTGGWETQYF
cdr3_nt: TGCGCCAGCAGCCAAGACGGGACAGGGGGCTGGGAGACCCAGTACTTC